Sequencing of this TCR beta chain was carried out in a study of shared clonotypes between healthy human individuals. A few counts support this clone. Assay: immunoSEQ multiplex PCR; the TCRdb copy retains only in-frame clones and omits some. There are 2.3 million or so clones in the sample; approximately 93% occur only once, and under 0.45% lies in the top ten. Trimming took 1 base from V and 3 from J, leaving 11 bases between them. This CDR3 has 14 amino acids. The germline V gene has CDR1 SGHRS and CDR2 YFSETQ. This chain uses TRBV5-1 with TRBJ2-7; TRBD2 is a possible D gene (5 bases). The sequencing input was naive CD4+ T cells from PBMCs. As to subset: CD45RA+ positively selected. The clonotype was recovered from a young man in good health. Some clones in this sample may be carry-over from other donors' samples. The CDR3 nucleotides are TGCGCCAGCAGCTTGATGGGAGAGGGCTACGAGCAGTACTTC. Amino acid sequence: CASSLMGEGYEQYF.